These 5 T cell receptor beta chains were sequenced from one sample in a study of T cell changes during pregnancy in multiple sclerosis. The repertoire was sequenced with immunoSEQ multiplex PCR; TCRdb's copy has only in-frame clones and lacks some. The sample includes 80,000 to 130,000 clones, almost 95% of them seen just once. The sample was peripheral blood, taken before pregnancy. The receptors derive from a female donor with multiple sclerosis, enrolled in a pregnancy study.

The V gene is TRBV7-2, the J gene TRBJ2-5; D uncertain. The germline V and J ends were trimmed by 4 bases and 5 bases, with 14 bases remaining between them. The CDR3 contains 14 residues. Germline CDR1 and CDR2: SGHTA and FQGNSA. DNA for the CDR3: TGTGCCAGCAGCTCCGGTCCCCAGAGGGAGACCCAGTACTTC. Translated: CASSSGPQRETQYF.

This clone was seen once. The genes are TRBV5-1 and TRBJ2-1, with D possibly matching TRBD2 (5 bases). Trimming took 6 bases from V and 0 from J, leaving 10 bases between them. The germline V gene has CDR1 SGHRS and CDR2 YFSETQ. The length of the CDR3 is 14 residues. The CDR3 DNA reads as TGCGCCAGCACCTTCGGGAACTCCTACAATGAGCAGTTCTTC. It is translated as CASTFGNSYNEQFF.

V gene TRBV19 combines with J gene TRBJ2-3; a possible D gene is TRBD1 (6 bases). The germline CDR1 and CDR2 sequences are LNHDA and SQIVND (reference sequence). The CDR3 totals 13 residues. Trimming removed 5 bases at V and 4 bases at J, with 10 bases between. The chain's CDR3 is CASSPGQPDTQYF. CDR3 DNA sequence: TGTGCCAGTAGTCCAGGACAGCCAGATACGCAGTATTTT.

This rearrangement joins TRBV5-6 to TRBJ1-1; D possibly corresponds to TRBD1 (5 bases). CDR3 length equals 13 residues. V lost 5 bases and J lost 6, with 14 bases in between. CDR1 is SGHDT, CDR2 YYEEEE, per germline. CDR3 nucleotides: TGTGCCAGCAGACTAACAGGAAGCGCTGAAGCTTTCTTT. Its translation is CASRLTGSAEAFF.

This sequence joins TRBV6-1 and TRBJ2-5; D is perhaps TRBD2 (5 bases). Germline V gene sequence: CDR1 MNHNS, CDR2 SASEGT. V gave up 0 bases and J gave up 6 bases, with 26 bases separating them. The CDR3 is 19 residues long. The CDR3 DNA sequence: TGTGCCAGCAGTGAAGCGCTCATCGGAGGACCCATTACGGGCAAGACCCAGTACTTC. Protein product: CASSEALIGGPITGKTQYF.